The 24 T cell receptor beta chains given below trace back to one sample, sequenced in a study of memory CD4+ T cells and cytomegalovirus serostatus. TCRdb keeps only in-frame clones here, not all; method: immunoSEQ multiplex PCR. The sample holds over 60,000 clones; approximately 71% are singletons and the top ten take about 0.9%. Single viable CD3+CD4+CD8-CD45RO+ cells were sorted as the memory CD4+ T cells. Sequencing used memory CD4+ T cells from blood. Every receptor here comes from an adult in good health and CMV-seronegative.

This clone was seen many times. The chain links TRBV9 to TRBJ2-2; 8 bases fit TRBD2. The CDR3 is 16 amino acids. Germline V CDR1 and CDR2: SGDLS, YYNGEE. Trimming took 2 bases from V and 6 from J; bases not matched to a gene: 9. This CDR3 is CASSVSTSGRAGELFF. The CDR3 bases are TGTGCCAGCAGCGTCTCCACCAGCGGGAGAGCCGGGGAGCTGTTTTTT. Supplemented by reference TRBV9 and TRBJ2-2, the full variable domain reads DSGVTQTPKHLITATGQRVTLRCSPRSGDLSVYWYQQSLDQGLQFLIQYYNGEERAKGNILERFSAQQFPDLHSELNLSSLELGDSALYFCASSVSTSGRAGELFFGEGSRLTVL.

In this sample, this clone turned up a few times. The chain couples TRBV4-1 to TRBJ2-3; 7 bases line up with TRBD2. Germline V lookup: CDR1 MGHRA, CDR2 YSYEKL. This CDR3 comprises 17 residues. V lost 3 bases and J lost 7; bases outside the gene matches: 16. CDR3 in amino acids: CASSHPSGRGLQNTQYF. CDR3 coding DNA: TGCGCCAGCAGCCATCCTTCAGGGAGGGGTTTACAAAATACGCAGTATTTT.

J is TRBJ2-1 and V is TRBV7-3, with D maybe TRBD2 (7 bases). CDR3 length: 15 amino acids. Germline V gives CDR1 SGHTA, CDR2 FQGTGA. Deletions cut 2 bases from V and 7 bases from J, with 15 bases between. CDR3 sequence reads: CASSLFMGGTNEQFF. DNA of the CDR3: TGTGCCAGCAGCTTATTTATGGGAGGGACAAATGAGCAGTTCTTC.

V usage is TRBV11-1 and J usage is TRBJ1-1, with D tentatively TRBD1 (5 bases). V lost 1 base to trimming and J lost 1 base, with 13 bases between them. The CDR3 spans 16 residues. Germline V lookup: CDR1 SGHAT, CDR2 FQDESV (reference sequence). CDR3 region: CASSLGPTVKNTEAFF. Here the CDR3 DNA reads TGTGCCAGCAGCTTAGGGCCGACAGTGAAGAACACTGAAGCTTTCTTT.

V is TRBV7-3 and J is TRBJ1-3, with unresolved D. With 5 bases removed from V and 0 bases from J, the gap between germline ends came to 5 bases. The CDR3 covers 13 residues. CDR1 SGHTA and CDR2 FQGTGA come from the germline V gene. In nucleotides, the CDR3 is TGTGCCAGCAGCCCCGACTCTGGAAACACCATATATTTT. Translating it yields CASSPDSGNTIYF.

Only a few counts were recorded for this clone. This sequence joins TRBV7-9 and TRBJ1-5; TRBD1 might be the D (6 bases). The CDR3 length is 15 residues. V was cut by 3 bases and J by 5 bases, with 14 bases left in between. CDR1 and CDR2 (germline): SEHNR, FQNEAQ (reference sequence). The chain's CDR3 is CASSLTGGAHQPQHF. For the CDR3, the DNA is TGTGCCAGCAGCTTGACGGGGGGCGCGCATCAGCCCCAGCATTTT.

The DNA of the CDR3 is TGTGCCAGCAGTGAATGGGTCGAGGAGCAGTTCTTC. This translates into CASSEWVEEQFF. The rearrangement joins TRBV25-1 to TRBJ2-1, with no clear D. CDR1 and CDR2 from the germline V gene are MGHDK and SYGVNS. The ends were cut back, 1 base at V and 10 bases at J, with 8 bases in the middle. The CDR3 is 12 residues long.

This clone was picked up a small number of times. The chain is built from TRBV7-2 and TRBJ2-7, with D possibly being TRBD2 (6 bases). There are 15 residues in the CDR3. Trimming removed 3 bases at V and 7 bases at J, with 19 bases between. The germline gives CDR1 SGHTA, CDR2 FQGNSA. DNA for the CDR3: TGTGCCAGCAGCTTTGGGCGGGCAATGGAGGGGGAGCAGTACTTC. Translated: CASSFGRAMEGEQYF.

The chain recombines TRBV19 with TRBJ2-3; TRBD2 aligns across 7 bases. The CDR3 contains 17 residues. In germline, CDR1 is LNHDA, CDR2 SQIVND (reference sequence). With V trimmed by 5 bases and J by 2 bases, 13 bases remained unmatched. The CDR3 coding sequence is TGTGCCAGTAGTGCTTACCCGGGACTACCACCCACAGATACGCAGTATTTT. Translated, it gives CASSAYPGLPPTDTQYF.

The gene calls are TRBV25-1 and TRBJ2-4; 7 positions agree with TRBD1. The CDR3 spans 18 residues. V was pared by 1 base and J by 0 bases, with 9 bases of the junction left unmatched. Germline V lookup: CDR1 MGHDK, CDR2 SYGVNS. The CDR3 DNA reads TGTGCCAGCAGTGAATCTGACAGGGCAATACAAGCCAAAAACATTCAGTACTTC. This codes for CASSESDRAIQAKNIQYF.

The chain couples TRBV11-2 to TRBJ2-1, with a tentative D call TRBD2 (5 bases). The CDR3 runs 15 residues. Per germline, CDR1 SGHAT and CDR2 FQNNGV. V shed 4 bases and J shed 1 base, with 11 bases lying between them. The CDR3 reads CASSSRLPSYNEQFF. CDR3 sequence (DNA): TGTGCCAGCAGCTCCCGACTACCATCCTACAATGAGCAGTTCTTC.

This clone showed up just a few times. This chain joins TRBV30 and TRBJ1-1; weak D call: TRBD1 (6 bases). V dropped 5 bases and J dropped 2 bases, with 9 bases sitting between them. Germline V gene sequence: CDR1 GTSNPN, CDR2 SVGIG (reference sequence). The CDR3 spans 12 residues. CDR3 in DNA: TGTGCCTGGGACAGGACAAACACTGAAGCTTTCTTT. This sequence encodes CAWDRTNTEAFF.

This chain connects TRBV27 to TRBJ1-2; maybe TRBD1 (6 bases). Germline CDR1 and CDR2: MNHEY and SMNVEV (reference sequence). The CDR3 contains 15 residues. Trimming took 3 bases from V and 3 from J, leaving 14 bases between them. This chain's CDR3 is CASSFQGRRDYGYTF. As DNA, the CDR3 is TGTGCCAGCAGTTTCCAGGGGCGGAGGGACTATGGCTACACCTTC.

The chain has TRBV28 and TRBJ1-3, with D unresolved. The ends were cut back, 4 bases at V and 1 base at J, with 17 bases in the middle. This CDR3 has 17 residues. The germline gives CDR1 MDHEN, CDR2 SYDVKM. CDR3 coding DNA: TGTGCCAGCAGTTCACAAGGAAAAGTTCTTTCTGGAAACACCATATATTTT. Protein: CASSSQGKVLSGNTIYF. Based on the CDR3 plus reference TRBV28 and TRBJ1-3, the full variable domain is DVKVTQSSRYLVKRTGEKVFLECVQDMDHENMFWYRQDPGLGLRLIYFSYDVKMKEKGDIPEGYSVSREKKERFSLILESASTNQTSMYLCASSSQGKVLSGNTIYFGEGSWLTVV.

This chain links TRBV5-1 with TRBJ1-2; D unresolved. V lost 5 bases and J lost 7, with 9 bases in between. CDR1 is SGHRS and CDR2 is YFSETQ in the germline V gene. This CDR3 has 11 amino acids. CDR3 nucleotide sequence: TGCGCCAGCAGGCTGGAGAGTGGCTACACCTTC. Amino acids: CASRLESGYTF.

This chain uses TRBV6-5 with TRBJ1-1; no clear D gene. Germline values: CDR1 MNHEY, CDR2 SVGAGI. V gave up 6 bases and J gave up 3 bases, with 8 bases separating them. The CDR3 runs to 12 residues. In DNA form, the CDR3 reads TGTGCCAGCAGCCAACGGGACACTGAAGCTTTCTTT. The encoded protein is CASSQRDTEAFF.

This clone was counted a few times. The sample contains more than one DNA sequence encoding this CDR3. The chain recombines TRBV4-1 with TRBJ2-5, with 8 positions matching TRBD1. This CDR3 region has 13 residues. Germline V gives CDR1 MGHRA, CDR2 YSYEKL. V shed 2 bases and J 4 bases; nucleotides not matched to a gene: 0. The CDR3 DNA is TGCGCCAGCAGCCAAACAGGGGGAGAGACCCAGTACTTC. Translating gives CASSQTGGETQYF.

This clone was recorded a few times. V gene TRBV4-3 combines with J gene TRBJ2-6, with 10 nucleotides matching TRBD2. The CDR3 extends over 18 amino acids. Germline values: CDR1 LGHNA, CDR2 YSLEER. After removal of 4 bases from V and 0 bases from J, the junction contained 6 bases not matched to a gene. Here the CDR3 reads CASSRGSSGSSGANVLTF. The DNA for the CDR3 is TGCGCCAGCAGCCGTGGGTCTAGCGGGAGCTCTGGGGCCAACGTCCTGACTTTC.

CDR3 sequence reads: CASSLEGGIYEQYF. The CDR3 DNA follows: TGTGCCAGCAGCTTAGAGGGAGGGATCTACGAGCAGTACTTC. The rearrangement links TRBV11-1 to TRBJ2-7; 7 bases are a match to TRBD2. Germline lookup yields CDR1 SGHAT and CDR2 FQDESV (reference sequence). The CDR3 is 14 amino acids. Losses at the gene ends were 1 base for V and 3 bases for J; bases not matched to a gene: 3.

This chain connects TRBV9 to TRBJ2-1, with 7 bases that match TRBD1. Germline trimming cut 4 bases from V and 4 bases from J; bases unmatched to any gene: 11. The germline V gene has CDR1 SGDLS and CDR2 YYNGEE. The CDR3 spans 16 residues. The CDR3 DNA is TGTGCCAGCAGCAACGCCGGGGACAGAGTTTACAATGAGCAGTTCTTC. Protein: CASSNAGDRVYNEQFF.

This rearrangement joins TRBV7-9 to TRBJ2-1; a possible D gene is TRBD2 (7 bases). The CDR3 is made up of 15 amino acids. V was clipped by 3 bases and J by 8 bases, with 17 bases between them. Germline CDR1 SEHNR, CDR2 FQNEAQ (reference sequence). CDR3 sequence: CASSFAGGRADEQFF. As DNA, the CDR3 is TGTGCCAGCAGCTTTGCCGGGGGGCGCGCGGATGAGCAGTTCTTC. The variable domain in full, completed from reference TRBV7-9 and TRBJ2-1, reads DTGVSQNPRHKITKRGQNVTFRCDPISEHNRLYWYRQTLGQGPEFLTYFQNEAQLEKSRLLSDRFSAERPKGSFSTLEIQRTEQGDSAMYLCASSFAGGRADEQFFGPGTRLTVL.

The V gene is TRBV6-5, the J gene TRBJ1-2; D might be TRBD1 (5 bases). The CDR3 is 13 amino acids. Per germline, CDR1 MNHEY and CDR2 SVGAGI. The germline V and J ends were trimmed by 10 bases and 1 base, with 13 bases remaining between them. The DNA for the CDR3 is TGTGCCATTTTCTCGACAGTTAACTATGGCTACACCTTC. Translating gives CAIFSTVNYGYTF.

The chain recombines TRBV6-4 with TRBJ1-5, with D hard to call. The germline gives CDR1 MRHNA, CDR2 SNTAGT. Trimming shortened V by 4 bases and J by 4 bases, and 8 bases separated the two germline ends. The CDR3 loop spans 13 amino acids. This CDR3 is CASSGHKNQPQHF. In nucleotides, the CDR3 is TGTGCCAGCAGTGGACACAAAAATCAGCCCCAGCATTTT.

The rearrangement links TRBV9 to TRBJ1-2; TRBD1 is a possible D gene (5 bases). V was cut by 4 bases and J by 3 bases, with 16 bases left in between. The CDR3 extends over 15 amino acids. Germline V gene data show CDR1 as SGDLS and CDR2 as YYNGEE. The DNA of the CDR3 is TGTGCCAGCAGCCCAACAATACAGGATTACTATGGCTACACCTTC. This encodes CASSPTIQDYYGYTF.